This TCR beta chain was profiled in a study of cytomegalovirus exposure and HLA in healthy donors. The study, taken as a whole, reports: Among TCR sequences, most were rare, though some public TCRs appeared in many donors.

Only one count was recorded for this clone. No antigen is known for it. Germline lookup yields CDR1 SGHDN and CDR2 FVKESK. The germline V and J ends were trimmed by 4 bases and 5 bases, with 17 bases remaining between them. The CDR3 is 15 residues long. The primer mix had 60 Vbeta and 13 Jbeta primers. Only in-frame clones appear in the TCRdb table, and some are missing; sequencing was by immunoSEQ multiplex PCR. The sample shows roughly 100,000 clones, around 80% of them seen only once. The receptor was derived from a woman aged 40 to 50 in good health and CMV-seronegative. The sequenced material came from PBMCs. The chain has TRBV14 and TRBJ2-5; perhaps TRBD1 as D (6 bases). The CDR3 region is CASSLGLSRGETQYF. The CDR3 nucleotides read TGTGCCAGCAGCCTAGGGCTTAGCAGGGGCGAGACCCAGTACTTC.